The sample holds a few counts of the clone carrying this T cell receptor beta chain. This sample is part of a study of blood T cell repertoires in COVID-19. Background on the study: Sample material is recorded as cDNA or gDNA derived from T cells, B-cell-depleted T cells, or PBMCs.

Profiled with immunoSEQ multiplex PCR; TCRdb holds only in-frame clones, not every one. This sample has some 350,000 clones, with 85% to 90% found just once. This CDR3 contains 12 residues. The V gene's germline CDR1 is SGHDN and CDR2 FVKESK. V shed 2 bases and J shed 8 bases, with 6 bases lying between them. The J gene is TRBJ1-4, the V gene TRBV14; D call uncertain. The sequenced sample was peripheral blood. The sequence came from a woman between 50 and 59 years old with COVID-19, enrolled during active disease. The CDR3 spells CASSQLSEKLFF. In DNA form, the CDR3 reads TGTGCCAGCAGCCAATTGAGCGAAAAACTGTTTTTT.